This TCR beta chain was identified during a study of blood T cell repertoires in COVID-19. Study-level background: Acute and convalescent COVID-19 samples came from the United States, Italy and Spain.

The participants were between about 18 and 100 years old and came from about two dozen US areas. As handled by the study authors: Researchers report that nucleated cell counts were estimated from reference gene primer amplification. Assay: immunoSEQ multiplex PCR; the TCRdb copy retains only in-frame clones and omits some. For V, J and clone size, that table is used; D and trimming come from the DNA. The sample lists fewer than 300,000 clones, under 90% seen once, with 15% to 18% in the top ten. The germline V gene encodes CDR1 SEHNR and CDR2 FQNEAQ (reference sequence). This CDR3 is 14 amino acids long. Deletions cut 5 bases from V and 1 base from J, with 12 bases between.

The chain couples TRBV7-9 to TRBJ2-7; D is perhaps TRBD2 (7 bases). This sequence was found in a man aged 18 to 30 who had recovered from COVID-19. Material: PBMCs or T cells enriched from blood (not recorded which). In nucleotides, the CDR3 is TGTGCCAGCAGCCCCAAGGGGGGGTCCTACGAGCAGTACTTC. This sequence encodes CASSPKGGSYEQYF.